This is a list of T cell receptor beta chains from one sample in a study of regulatory T cells in long-lasting Graves disease. MiXCR, run by TCRdb on the multiplex PCR reads, gives a single entry per CDR3 protein. The profile shows over 450,000 distinct CDR3 sequences, under 25% of them singletons. Sequencing used peripheral blood mononuclear cells (PBMCs), obtained when the disease was refractory, from a patient treated with antithyroid drugs. These receptors were collected from a female donor with Graves disease. Both conserved end residues are part of each CDR3. A D gene is named only where the DNA matches it firmly. Only some rows state a clone size, as once, few, many or a class for expanded clones.

abundance | j_gene | v_gene | d_gene | CDR3aa | CDR3nt
NA | TRBJ2-7 | TRBV4-1 | NA | CASSPRGRTVSYEQYF | TGCGCCAGCAGCCCCCGGGGGAGGACGGTTTCCTACGAGCAGTACTTC
NA | TRBJ2-3 | TRBV27 | NA | CASSLFGGDTQYF | TGTGCCAGCAGTTTATTTGGGGGAGATACGCAGTATTTT
NA | TRBJ2-7 | TRBV9 | NA | CASSRDGSIYEQYF | TGTGCCAGCTCAAGGGACGGATCCATCTACGAGCAGTACTTC
NA | TRBJ2-5 | TRBV28 | NA | CASSLSGEETQCF | TGTGCCAGCAGTTTAAGTGGAGAAGAGACCCAGTGCTTC
many | TRBJ1-1 | TRBV2 | NA | CASSELGQNTEAFF | TGTGCCAGCAGTGAACTGGGACAGAACACTGAAGCTTTCTTT
many | TRBJ1-1 | TRBV12-3/TRBV12-4 | NA | CASSFSQTEAFF | TGTGCCAGCAGTTTCTCGCAAACTGAAGCTTTCTTT
many | TRBJ1-6 | TRBV12-3/TRBV12-4 | NA | CASSFSGGGINSPLHF | TGTGCCAGCAGTTTTTCCGGGGGAGGGATTAATTCACCCCTCCACTTT
many | TRBJ1-2 | TRBV7-9 | NA | CAVVEGENYGYTF | TGTGCCGTCGTAGAGGGGGAAAATTATGGCTACACCTTC
few | TRBJ2-7 | TRBV4-1 | TRBD2 | CASSQTTSGSSYEQYF | TGCGCCAGCAGCCAAACGACTAGCGGGAGTTCTTACGAGCAGTACTTC
NA | TRBJ1-3 | TRBV5-1 | NA | CASSLETGISGNTIYF | TGCGCCAGCAGCCTTGAGACGGGGATCTCTGGAAACACCATATATTTT
few | TRBJ1-4 | TRBV19 | NA | CASSIVMSSSATNEKLFF | TGTGCCAGTAGTATAGTAATGTCGAGCTCTGCAACTAATGAAAAACTGTTTTTT
NA | TRBJ1-4 | TRBV20-1 | NA | CSASMASVGNEKLFF | TGCAGTGCTAGTATGGCTTCAGTGGGCAATGAAAAACTGTTTTTT
NA | TRBJ1-1 | TRBV19 | NA | CASSTLGGRRTEAFF | TGTGCCAGTAGTACCCTAGGGGGGCGGAGGACTGAAGCTTTCTTT
many | TRBJ1-1 | TRBV28 | TRBD1 | CASSLTGLSEAFF | TGTGCCAGCAGTCTGACAGGGTTGTCTGAAGCTTTCTTT
few | TRBJ1-1 | TRBV15 | NA | CATSKGQGNTEAFF | TGTGCCACCAGCAAAGGGCAGGGGAACACTGAAGCTTTCTTT
NA | TRBJ2-7 | TRBV13 | NA | CASSSGPRTYEQYF | TGTGCCAGCAGCTCCGGGCCACGCACATACGAGCAGTACTTC
many | TRBJ1-1 | TRBV12-3/TRBV12-4 | NA | CASRGPLEAFF | TGTGCCAGCAGAGGCCCCCTAGAAGCTTTCTTT
few | TRBJ2-7 | TRBV30 | TRBD2 | CAWSDRREGYEQYF | TGTGCCTGGAGTGACAGGAGGGAGGGCTACGAGCAGTACTTC
few | TRBJ1-1 | TRBV6-1 | NA | CASSLGRDTRHTEAFF | TGTGCCAGCAGCCTCGGCCGGGACACCCGCCACACTGAAGCTTTCTTT
NA | TRBJ1-1 | TRBV6-1 | NA | CASFPWGRQHTEAFF | TGTGCCAGCTTCCCTTGGGGCAGGCAGCACACTGAAGCTTTCTTT
NA | TRBJ2-1 | TRBV6-4 | NA | CASSDGLSSNEQFF | TGTGCCAGCAGTGACGGGCTATCGTCCAATGAGCAGTTCTTC
many | TRBJ2-7 | TRBV27 | TRBD2 | CASSLRLAGSSYEQYF | TGTGCCAGCAGTTTAAGGCTAGCGGGAAGCTCCTACGAGCAGTACTTC
NA | TRBJ1-5 | TRBV10-3 | NA | CAISEWGLRSNQPQHF | TGTGCCATCAGTGAGTGGGGGCTTCGGAGCAATCAGCCCCAGCATTTT
few | TRBJ1-1 | TRBV20-1 | NA | CSVYGRSLNTEAFF | TGCAGTGTATATGGGCGGTCTCTGAACACTGAAGCTTTCTTT
NA | TRBJ2-1 | TRBV12-3/TRBV12-4 | TRBD2 | CASSPVPTGTSGNNEQFF | TGTGCCAGCAGTCCAGTCCCCACCGGGACTAGCGGCAACAATGAGCAGTTCTTC
many | TRBJ2-7 | TRBV28 | TRBD1 | CASSTDRRSLEQYF | TGTGCCAGCAGTACGGACAGGAGGAGTCTCGAGCAGTACTTC
NA | TRBJ2-7 | TRBV6-2/TRBV6-3 | TRBD1 | CASSYSGTGGKRTYEQYF | TGTGCCAGCAGTTACTCCGGGACAGGGGGCAAGAGGACCTACGAGCAGTACTTC
many | TRBJ2-5 | TRBV29-1 | NA | CSEREGPSETQYF | TGCAGCGAGCGCGAGGGGCCGAGCGAGACCCAGTACTTC
NA | TRBJ1-2 | TRBV30 | NA | CAWSGNYGYTF | TGTGCCTGGAGCGGGAACTATGGCTACACCTTC
many | TRBJ2-7 | TRBV19 | NA | CATRDEAGEQYF | TGTGCCACTCGGGACGAGGCGGGGGAGCAGTACTTC
few | TRBJ1-5 | TRBV6-1 | NA | CASSTGGGFDQPQHF | TGTGCCAGCAGCACGGGAGGGGGATTTGATCAGCCCCAGCATTTT
few | TRBJ2-7 | TRBV20-1 | NA | CSADTSLAYEQYF | TGCAGTGCCGACACTAGTCTGGCCTACGAGCAGTACTTC
NA | TRBJ1-5 | TRBV28 | NA | CASSFSTASQPQHF | TGTGCCAGCAGTTTTTCGACAGCAAGTCAGCCCCAGCATTTT
NA | TRBJ1-4 | TRBV7-9 | TRBD1 | CASRRGQVDEKLFF | TGTGCCAGCAGGCGGGGACAGGTGGATGAAAAACTGTTTTTT
many | TRBJ1-1 | TRBV9 | TRBD1 | CASSPGTGQVHPGTEAFF | TGTGCCAGCAGCCCCGGGACAGGGCAAGTCCACCCGGGGACTGAAGCTTTCTTT
NA | TRBJ2-1 | TRBV7-7 | TRBD2 | CASSLVASGEVNEQFF | TGTGCTAGCAGCTTAGTAGCTAGCGGAGAGGTCAATGAGCAGTTCTTC
many | TRBJ1-2 | TRBV28 | TRBD1 | CASSPPGQGADGYTF | TGTGCCAGCAGTCCCCCGGGACAGGGGGCGGATGGCTACACCTTC
NA | TRBJ1-6 | TRBV6-1 | NA | CASSEAFLEGNLPLHF | TGTGCCAGCAGTGAAGCCTTCTTGGAGGGCAATTTACCCCTCCACTTT
many | TRBJ2-2 | TRBV12-3/TRBV12-4 | NA | CASSPGGELFF | TGTGCCAGCAGCCCTGGGGGGGAGCTGTTTTTT
many | TRBJ2-2 | TRBV6-1 | TRBD1 | CASSEETGATGELFF | TGTGCCAGCAGTGAAGAGACAGGGGCCACCGGGGAGCTGTTTTTT
NA | TRBJ2-7 | TRBV30 | NA | CAWSVGDTEQYF | TGTGCCTGGAGTGTGGGGGATACCGAGCAGTACTTC
few | TRBJ1-1 | TRBV14 | NA | CASSQDYVQDEAFF | TGTGCCAGCAGCCAGGACTATGTCCAGGATGAAGCTTTCTTT
few | TRBJ2-2 | TRBV29-1 | NA | CSTKARNTGELFF | TGCAGCACAAAGGCAAGGAACACCGGGGAGCTGTTTTTT
NA | TRBJ2-4 | TRBV6-2/TRBV6-3 | TRBD1 | CASSSPRDRINIQYF | TGTGCCAGCAGTTCCCCCCGGGACAGGATAAACATTCAGTACTTC
many | TRBJ2-5 | TRBV20-1 | NA | CSAREHRVGETQYF | TGCAGTGCTAGAGAGCATAGGGTGGGAGAGACCCAGTACTTC
NA | TRBJ2-1 | TRBV28 | NA | CASRQGADEQFF | TGTGCCAGCAGACAGGGAGCGGATGAGCAGTTCTTC
many | TRBJ1-4 | TRBV5-4 | NA | CASSLAGPNEKLFF | TGTGCCAGCAGCTTGGCTGGACCGAATGAAAAACTGTTTTTT
NA | TRBJ1-6 | TRBV4-1 | NA | CASSQGRGRDNSPLHF | TGCGCCAGCAGCCAGGGCCGTGGGAGAGATAATTCACCCCTCCACTTT